This record looks at one TCR beta chain sequence and its context. This sample was included in a study of blood T cell repertoires in COVID-19. Repertoires were generated with immunoSEQ multiplex PCR, while TCRdb's copy carries only in-frame clones and drops some. The sample carries approximately 81,000 clones, roughly 82% recorded once. The germline V gene has CDR1 SGHTA and CDR2 FQGNSA. This CDR3 spans 13 amino acids. Trimming removed 1 base from V and 3 bases from J, with 7 bases in between. The sequence came from a human donor in a cohort sampled during active COVID-19. This sequence joins TRBV7-2 and TRBJ2-7, with D maybe TRBD2 (6 bases). Sequencing was done on a sample of peripheral blood. The CDR3 DNA sequence: TGTGCCAGCAGCTTAGTAGCGGTCTACGAGCAGTACTTC. Residues: CASSLVAVYEQYF. Supplemented by reference TRBV7-2 and TRBJ2-7, the full variable domain reads GAGVSQSPSNKVTEKGKDVELRCDPISGHTALYWYRQSLGQGLEFLIYFQGNSAPDKSGLPSDRFSAERTGGSVSTLTIQRTQQEDSAVYLCASSLVAVYEQYFGPGTRLTVT.